This TCR beta chain was profiled in a study of breast tumors, draining lymph nodes, adjacent tissues. Study findings and constraints: Luminal-like breast cancer showed significantly higher tumor–nontumor repertoire similarity than basal-like.

Germline CDR1 is KGHSH and CDR2 is LQKENI. The CDR3 has 15 residues. The ends lost 2 bases at V and 3 bases at J; junction bases unmatched: 6. This clonotype was seen ten or more times. The antigen is undetermined. TCRdb called the multiplex PCR reads again in MiXCR, with one record for every CDR3 protein. Of about 16,000 distinct CDR3 sequences listed, 45% are singletons. Sequencing was performed on tumor-adjacent breast tissue. The clonotype comes from a female donor with breast cancer. Some clones in this sample may be carry-over from other donors' samples. The chain uses TRBV18 and TRBJ2-7; 8 bases are a match to TRBD2. The CDR3 region has the DNA TGTGCCAGCTCACCAACTAGCGGACAATTCTACGAGCAGTACTTC. As protein: CASSPTSGQFYEQYF.